The text below deals with one T cell receptor beta chain. The antigen is undetermined. The library came from three nested PCR rounds adapted from ARM-PCR protocols. In TCRdb, the multiplex PCR reads were re-called with MiXCR into one record per CDR3 protein. The sample carries around 74,000 distinct CDR3 sequences, roughly 75% recorded once. Germline V gene lookup returns CDR1 MDHEN and CDR2 SYDVKM. The V end was cut by 7 bases, the J end by 2 bases, with 19 bases between. The CDR3 runs to 16 residues. These data originate in a study of tumor and adjacent non-tumor tissue in lung cancer. As for the study in general: Some 4.2 million productive TCRbeta reads were obtained per sample on average.

No cell sorting was done before RNA was extracted from the tissue. This non-tumor lung sample came from over 3 cm beyond the tumor edge. Overall study findings and caveats: Tumor tissue had significantly higher TCR diversity than normal lung. Top 100 clones took a larger repertoire share in normal lung. Patients with more diverse tumor TCRs had worse survival.

Sequences were obtained from distant non-tumor lung tissue. The V call is TRBV28, the J call TRBJ2-3; the D is unclear. The TCR comes from a woman between 50 and 59 years old with non-small cell lung cancer. This chain's CDR3 is CASTLRGGVATDTQYF. The CDR3 DNA sequence: TGTGCCAGCACATTGAGAGGTGGTGTGGCCACAGATACGCAGTATTTT.